One T cell receptor (beta chain) is described in this entry. What it binds is not known. The sample originates from a study of shared clonotypes between healthy human individuals. Across the study: Researchers assigned three CD4 naive, three CD4 memory, two CD8 naive and one CD8 memory plate to each donor.

Study observations and caveats: Lower generation probabilities were found for non-shared clonotypes than for those shared by all four donors.

CDR1 is SGHRS and CDR2 is YFSETQ in the germline V gene. This CDR3 contains 14 residues. V dropped 1 base and J dropped 4 bases, with 10 bases sitting between them. Healthy adults negative for HIV, lacking recent acute infections or vaccinations, served as donors. Data came from immunoSEQ multiplex PCR; TCRdb stores just in-frame clones and leaves some out. The repertoire holds a few million clones, with 85% to 95% as singletons. The receptor was isolated from a man younger than 35 in good health. The sequencing sample was made of naive CD4+ T cells sorted from blood. Subset denoted: CD45RA+ positively selected. The genes are TRBV5-1 and TRBJ2-3; no clear D gene. The CDR3 loop reads CASSLWDSADTQYF. In DNA, the CDR3 is TGCGCCAGCAGCTTGTGGGATAGTGCAGATACGCAGTATTTT.